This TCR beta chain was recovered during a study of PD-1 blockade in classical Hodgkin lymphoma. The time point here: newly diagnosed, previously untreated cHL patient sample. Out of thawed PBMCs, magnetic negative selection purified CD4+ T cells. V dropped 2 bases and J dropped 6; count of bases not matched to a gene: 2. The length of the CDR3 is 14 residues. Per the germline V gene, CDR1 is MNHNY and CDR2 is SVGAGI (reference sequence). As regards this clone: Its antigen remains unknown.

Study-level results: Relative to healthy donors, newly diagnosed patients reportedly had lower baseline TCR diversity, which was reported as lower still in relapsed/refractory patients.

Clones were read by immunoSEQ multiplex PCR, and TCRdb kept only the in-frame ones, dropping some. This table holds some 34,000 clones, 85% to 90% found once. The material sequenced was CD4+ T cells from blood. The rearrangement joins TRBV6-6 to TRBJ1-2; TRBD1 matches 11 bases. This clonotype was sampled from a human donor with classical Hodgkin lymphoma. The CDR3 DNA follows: TGTGCCAGCAGTTACCTGGGACAGGGGGATGGCTACACCTTC. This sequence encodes CASSYLGQGDGYTF.